This T cell receptor beta chain appears in the sequencing data of a study of blood T cell repertoires in COVID-19. Study-level information: Sites in the United States, Italy and Spain provided acute and convalescent COVID-19 samples. PBMCs, B-cell-depleted T cells, or T cells were the source of the cDNA or gDNA that made up the material.

This clone was counted a few times. In the study's own analysis: Estimates of nucleated cell counts were drawn from the amplification of reference gene primers. Sequenced by immunoSEQ multiplex PCR; TCRdb stores in-frame clones only, minus some. The D gene and trimming were derived from the DNA, and the V and J assignments and clone size from that table. In the table there are around 300,000 clones, approximately 90% of which are singletons. The CDR3 has 14 residues. Germline CDR1 MNHNY, CDR2 SVGAGI (reference sequence). Unmatched junction bases numbered 6, after V lost 7 bases and J lost 1 base. The sample taken for sequencing was peripheral blood. The chain has TRBV6-6 and TRBJ1-1; 7 nucleotides agree with TRBD1. The clonotype comes from a woman in her 30s with active or convalescent COVID-19. The CDR3 region has the DNA TGTGCCAGCACCACGGACAGGAGGAACACTGAAGCTTTCTTT. It translates to CASTTDRRNTEAFF.